This TCR beta chain appears in the sequencing data of a study of blood T cell repertoires in COVID-19 (dated by TCRdb to the early 2020s). The study in broad terms: The collaborator samples originated in the United States, Italy and Spain and spanned the acute and convalescent phases of COVID-19. The repertoires were released in a freely available public database meant as a resource for research on the immune response to SARS-CoV-2. The prospective study material was composed of cDNA or gDNA derived from T cells, B-cell-depleted T cells, or PBMCs. A de-identified subject ID, COVID-19 status, age in years and sex were almost always included in the sample metadata. HLA class I and class II types, where available, came from metadata supplied by the sample provider rather than from assay-based typing. Subjects who had been exposed to COVID-19, were actively infected with it, or had recovered from it provided the deeply sampled blood TCRbeta repertoires that made up the dataset. Samples were obtained from the ongoing ImmuneRACE study (first 160 participants) and from 950 to 1,500 subjects provided by 6 global collaborators.

Notes on this clone: Its binding antigen is unknown. It has no much larger one-base neighbor in the sample; base qualities were not kept.

Collaborating institutions collected whole blood in K2EDTA tubes following their own protocols. For TCRbeta analysis, collaborators shipped samples as frozen whole blood, isolated PBMCs, or DNA extracted from either of those sample types. Points the paper makes about the study in general: Clinical and demographic metadata were provided uncurated, with the amount varying by source and participant.

TCRbeta CDR3 regions were amplified from genomic DNA by means of the immunoSEQ Assay, a bias-controlled multiplex PCR. The original pipeline was this. The number of nucleated cells in each sample was estimated by amplification of reference gene primers within the assay. Sequence reads were collapsed and filtered to measure the absolute abundance of every unique TCRbeta CDR3 rearrangement. For each sample, productive Simpson clonality was calculated as the square root of Simpson's diversity index over productive rearrangements. The immuneACCESS repertoire file appears here via TCRdb, limited to in-frame rearrangements. These files lack a portion of the clones; in checked studies, under half of the deficit traces to unresolved V genes, and the cause of the others is not known. V and J calls and clone size are as listed in that table; D and trimming were resolved from the DNA. This sample is represented by roughly 190,000 clones; 84% of them were singletons. The top ten constitute around 21% of the sample.

Material: peripheral blood. This sequence originates from a human donor in a cohort sampled during active COVID-19.

The nucleotides are TGTGCCAGCAGTTTGACAGGGATGGTAGATACGCAGTATTTT. Its product reads: CASSLTGMVDTQYF. Recombination connected TRBV28 to TRBJ2-3; 7 bases in the junction line up with TRBD1. Looking up the germline V gene yields CDR1 MDHEN and CDR2 SYDVKM. Clipping removes 3 bases from V and 5 bases from J, with 5 as the unmatched junction base count. The CDR3 covers 14 residues, taking in both the cysteine and the phenylalanine. Left in the record is the CDR3 DNA by itself, 42 bases read in frame from the first base.